These T cell receptor beta chains were read from a single sample in a study of neurological immune-mediated disorders. TCRdb called the 5' RACE reads again in MiXCR, with one record for every CDR3 protein. The sample holds roughly 56,000 distinct CDR3 sequences, about 10% seen once. Sequencing used PBMCs. All receptors derive from a man aged 55-75 years in good health. CDR3s include the opening cysteine and the closing phenylalanine or tryptophan.

TRBV15,TRBJ2-1,13,CATGLAMYNEQFF
TRBV20-1,TRBJ2-4,12,CSARVRGDIQYF
TRBV20-1,TRBJ1-5,15,CSAVTGGVRNQPQHF
TRBV29-1,TRBJ2-5,13,CSVAPTGEETQYF
TRBV12-3/TRBV12-4,TRBJ1-1,14,CASSPRGGHTEAFF
TRBV14,TRBJ2-5,15,CASSLWTGGVETQYF
TRBV10-3,TRBJ2-7,15,CAISALSGGTYEQYF
TRBV18,TRBJ2-3,14,CASSPLKNTDTQYF
TRBV19,TRBJ2-3,12,CASSIAGNTQYF
TRBV11-2,TRBJ2-3,16,CASSSQGFLVSDTQYF
TRBV10-3,TRBJ1-4,13,CATQLRNNEKLFF
TRBV5-1,TRBJ2-7,13,CASSWESLDEQYF
TRBV6-2/TRBV6-3,TRBJ2-7,11,CATCTGYEQYF
TRBV5-1,TRBJ2-5,12,CASSLAAETQYF
TRBV5-1,TRBJ1-5,14,CASSSGGHNQPQHF